This is a list of T cell receptor beta chains from one sample in a study of cytomegalovirus exposure and HLA in healthy donors. TCRdb's table, derived via immunoSEQ multiplex PCR, lists solely in-frame clones and lacks some. The table shows roughly 220,000 clones, with around four fifths occurring only once. The sample comprised PBMCs. These receptors were taken from a young woman in good health and CMV-seropositive. Both conserved end residues are part of each CDR3. The D gene is left open where the match is weak. Rows may omit the clone size; those that give it use once, few, many or a size class.

V gene	clone size	J gene	D gene	CDR3 protein	CDR3 DNA
TRBV5-1	-	TRBJ1-4	-	CASSVESGQGEKLFF	TGCGCCAGCAGCGTAGAATCCGGGCAAGGTGAAAAACTGTTTTTT
TRBV2	once	TRBJ1-1	-	CASSGLSEAFF	TGTGCCAGCAGTGGCCTTTCCGAAGCTTTCTTT
TRBV6-5	-	TRBJ1-4	TRBD1	CASSQGQGIGEKLFF	TGTGCCAGCAGTCAGGGACAGGGGATTGGTGAAAAACTGTTTTTT
TRBV28	once	TRBJ1-2	-	CASSFGGEDYGYTF	TGTGCCAGCAGTTTTGGAGGGGAGGACTATGGCTACACCTTC
TRBV5-1	-	TRBJ2-1	-	CASSFLADEQFF	TGCGCCAGCAGCTTTCTAGCAGATGAGCAGTTCTTC
TRBV30	once	TRBJ2-1	TRBD2	CAWNPSGYNEQFF	TGTGCCTGGAATCCTAGCGGGTACAATGAGCAGTTCTTC
TRBV19	-	TRBJ1-1	-	CASSPISGGEKAFF	TGTGCCAGTAGTCCCATAAGCGGAGGGGAAAAAGCTTTCTTT
TRBV18	-	TRBJ2-7	-	CASSPGAEQYF	TGTGCCAGCTCACCAGGGGCGGAGCAGTACTTC
TRBV5-4	-	TRBJ1-1	-	CASSQKQGLNTEAFF	TGTGCCAGCAGCCAGAAACAGGGTTTGAACACTGAAGCTTTCTTT
TRBV5-1	-	TRBJ1-4	-	CASSSGTENEKLFF	TGCGCCAGCAGCTCTGGGACGGAGAATGAAAAACTGTTTTTT
TRBV6-5	-	TRBJ2-1	-	CASSLAVSYNEQFF	TGTGCCAGCAGCTTAGCGGTCTCCTACAATGAGCAGTTCTTC
TRBV4-2	few	TRBJ2-7	-	CASSPGESSYEQYF	TGTGCCAGCAGCCCCGGGGAAAGCTCCTACGAGCAGTACTTC
TRBV5-8	-	TRBJ2-7	-	CASSFLLGSSYEQYF	TGTGCCAGCAGCTTTCTCCTAGGAAGCTCCTACGAGCAGTACTTC
TRBV7-8	-	TRBJ2-6	-	CASSRGRNSGANVLTF	TGTGCCAGCAGCCGAGGGCGAAACTCTGGGGCCAACGTCCTGACTTTC
TRBV6-5	-	TRBJ2-7	TRBD2	CASRRPSSGGFEQYF	TGTGCCAGCAGACGACCCTCTAGCGGGGGCTTCGAGCAGTACTTC
TRBV4-1	once	TRBJ2-7	-	CASSRPPRGQITPYEQYF	TGCGCCAGCAGCCGCCCTCCGCGGGGACAAATTACACCCTACGAGCAGTACTTC
TRBV13	-	TRBJ1-2	-	CASSLGEMTTGYGYTF	TGTGCCAGCAGCTTAGGAGAAATGACTACCGGCTATGGCTACACCTTC
TRBV11-2	-	TRBJ2-7	TRBD1	CASRWGDRDYEQYF	TGTGCCAGCAGATGGGGGGACAGGGACTACGAGCAGTACTTC
TRBV5-1	-	TRBJ2-2	TRBD2	CASSSRTSGGTGELFF	TGCGCCAGCAGCTCCCGGACTAGCGGGGGCACCGGGGAGCTGTTTTTT
TRBV5-1	-	TRBJ2-1	-	CASSLGQVPYNEQFF	TGCGCCAGCAGCTTGGGACAGGTACCGTACAATGAGCAGTTCTTC
TRBV9	-	TRBJ1-1	-	CASSVGQGRGDTEAFF	TGTGCCAGCAGCGTAGGGCAGGGGAGGGGAGACACTGAAGCTTTCTTT
TRBV7-6	-	TRBJ1-1	-	CASSLLDTEAFF	TGTGCCAGCAGCTTATTGGACACTGAAGCTTTCTTT
TRBV7-2	few	TRBJ1-2	-	CASSLGDSYGYTF	TGTGCCAGCAGCTTAGGAGATTCGTATGGCTACACCTTC
TRBV7-8	-	TRBJ1-5	-	CASSLLTGIQPQHF	TGTGCCAGCAGCTTACTTACCGGGATTCAGCCCCAGCATTTT
TRBV4-1	-	TRBJ1-5	-	CASSQNEVRSNQPQHF	TGCGCCAGCAGCCAAAACGAAGTCCGGAGCAATCAGCCCCAGCATTTT
TRBV6-5	-	TRBJ2-1	TRBD2	CASAAGGPYEQFF	TGTGCCAGCGCTGCGGGAGGGCCTTATGAGCAGTTCTTC
TRBV27	-	TRBJ2-1	TRBD2	CASGLAGGGNEQFF	TGTGCCAGCGGATTGGCGGGAGGGGGCAATGAGCAGTTCTTC
TRBV5-4	-	TRBJ1-1	-	CASSFGGYGAFF	TGTGCCAGCAGCTTTGGGGGCTATGGAGCTTTCTTT
TRBV6-1	once	TRBJ1-5	-	CASSEQLSNQPQHF	TGTGCCAGCAGTGAACAGCTTAGCAATCAGCCCCAGCATTTT
TRBV6-1	-	TRBJ1-5	-	CASRLWGQPQHF	TGTGCCAGCAGATTATGGGGTCAGCCCCAGCATTTT
TRBV7-9	-	TRBJ1-2	-	CASSFGVGYTF	TGTGCCAGCAGCTTCGGGGTCGGCTACACCTTC
TRBV21-1	few	TRBJ1-2	-	CASSKEHREEGYGYTF	TGTGCCAGCAGCAAAGAACACAGGGAAGAAGGGTATGGCTACACCTTC